The clone carrying this T cell receptor beta chain was seen a single time. Relative to the germline gene, one junction end is altered; a read error may explain this. The CDR3 spans 14 residues. CDR1 and CDR2 from the germline V gene are MNHEY and SMNVEV (reference sequence). These data originate in a study of molecular identifiers for immune sequencing clone quantification. TCRdb independently ran MiXCR on the PCR reads; one entry per CDR3 protein. The sample holds more than 300,000 distinct CDR3 sequences, about 21% seen once. The sample taken for sequencing was naive CD8+ T cells from blood, with Jurkat cell RNA spiked in. Subset in this sample: FACS-sorted CD8+CD4-CCR7+CD45RA+ naive T cells. The chain is built from TRBV27 and TRBJ2-5, with D unclear. The sequence came from a human donor in good health. Some libraries in this study had Jurkat cell RNA spiked in. The CDR3 DNA follows: TGTGCCAGCAACCCGACACCGGTCAAAGAGACCCAGCACTTC. Translated: CASNPTPVKETQHF.